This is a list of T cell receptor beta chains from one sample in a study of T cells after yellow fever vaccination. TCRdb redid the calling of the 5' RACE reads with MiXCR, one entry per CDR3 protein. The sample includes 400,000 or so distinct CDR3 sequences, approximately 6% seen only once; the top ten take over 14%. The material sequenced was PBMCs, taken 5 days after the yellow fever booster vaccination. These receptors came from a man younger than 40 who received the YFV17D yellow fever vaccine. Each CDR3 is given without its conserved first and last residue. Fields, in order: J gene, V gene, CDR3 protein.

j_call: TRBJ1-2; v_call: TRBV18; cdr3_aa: ASSAGGYGYT
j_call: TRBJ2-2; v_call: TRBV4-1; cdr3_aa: ASSPSQGSNTGELF
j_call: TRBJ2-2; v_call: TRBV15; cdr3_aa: ATSRDWGRQNTGELF
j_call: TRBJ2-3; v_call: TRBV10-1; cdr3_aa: ASSESGLATDTQY
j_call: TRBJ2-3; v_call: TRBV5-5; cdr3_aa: ASSGTGWSTDTQY
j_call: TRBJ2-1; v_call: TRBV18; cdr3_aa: ASSPGQDYPQF
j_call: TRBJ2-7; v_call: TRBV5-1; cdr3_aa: ASSLARLAGFYEQY
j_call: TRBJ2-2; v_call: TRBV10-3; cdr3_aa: AISDPTRTGELF
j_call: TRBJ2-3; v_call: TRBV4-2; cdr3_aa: ASRPTGGNTDTQY
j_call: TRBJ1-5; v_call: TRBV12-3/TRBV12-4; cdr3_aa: ASSPPVEYSNQPQH
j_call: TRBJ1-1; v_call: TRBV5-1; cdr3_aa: ASSSQGANTEAF
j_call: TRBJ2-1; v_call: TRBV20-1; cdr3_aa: SAIRAGGDNEQF
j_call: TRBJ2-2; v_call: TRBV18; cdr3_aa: ASSPRRLTGAGELF
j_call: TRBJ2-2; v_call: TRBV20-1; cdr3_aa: SGTGGGTGELF
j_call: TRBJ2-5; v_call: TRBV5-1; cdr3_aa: ASSFSGSLQETQY
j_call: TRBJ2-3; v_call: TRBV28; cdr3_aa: ASSLGSALGDTQY
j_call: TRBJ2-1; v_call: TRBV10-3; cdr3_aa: AIRASGGYNEQF
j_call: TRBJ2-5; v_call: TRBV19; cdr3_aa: ASSSWQRGSQETQY
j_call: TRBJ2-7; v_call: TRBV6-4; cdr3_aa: ASPPAYEQY
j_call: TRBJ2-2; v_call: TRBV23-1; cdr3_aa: ASRTGGFTGELF
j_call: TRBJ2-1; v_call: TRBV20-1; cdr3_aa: SARAPGQGAKTYNEQF
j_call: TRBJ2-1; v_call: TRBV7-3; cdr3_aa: ASSTLGASYNEQF
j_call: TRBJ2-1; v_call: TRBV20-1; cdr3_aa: SARGGGLAGVNEQF
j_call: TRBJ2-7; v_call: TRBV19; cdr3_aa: ASSIEGDIAYEQY
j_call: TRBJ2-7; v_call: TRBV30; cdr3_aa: ALGGISYEQY
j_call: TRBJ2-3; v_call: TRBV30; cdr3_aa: AWSSGLAGADTQY
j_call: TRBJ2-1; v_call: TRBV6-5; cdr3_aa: ASSYYGLAGSKIEQF
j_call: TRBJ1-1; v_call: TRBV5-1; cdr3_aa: ASSRTSIQGEAF
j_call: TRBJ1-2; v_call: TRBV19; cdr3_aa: ASSIGGNRAYGYT
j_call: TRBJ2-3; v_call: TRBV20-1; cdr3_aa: SARVVRTLDTQY
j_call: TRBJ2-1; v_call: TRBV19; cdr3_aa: ASRLAGGPGEQF
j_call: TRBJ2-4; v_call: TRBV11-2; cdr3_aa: ASSLVSGQKNIQY
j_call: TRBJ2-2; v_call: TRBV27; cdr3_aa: ASSLFRGTGELF
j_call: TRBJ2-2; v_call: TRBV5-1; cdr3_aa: ASRETGGLTGELF
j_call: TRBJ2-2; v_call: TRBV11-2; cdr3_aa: ASSLGGLNTGELF
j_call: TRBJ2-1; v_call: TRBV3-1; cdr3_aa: ASSPALGGSYNEQF
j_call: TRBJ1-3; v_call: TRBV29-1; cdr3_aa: SVGQGERNTIY
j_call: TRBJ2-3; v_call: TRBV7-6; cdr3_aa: ASSPRGLAGVFRDTQY
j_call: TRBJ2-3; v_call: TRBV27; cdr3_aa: ASSPPPLTSVDTQY